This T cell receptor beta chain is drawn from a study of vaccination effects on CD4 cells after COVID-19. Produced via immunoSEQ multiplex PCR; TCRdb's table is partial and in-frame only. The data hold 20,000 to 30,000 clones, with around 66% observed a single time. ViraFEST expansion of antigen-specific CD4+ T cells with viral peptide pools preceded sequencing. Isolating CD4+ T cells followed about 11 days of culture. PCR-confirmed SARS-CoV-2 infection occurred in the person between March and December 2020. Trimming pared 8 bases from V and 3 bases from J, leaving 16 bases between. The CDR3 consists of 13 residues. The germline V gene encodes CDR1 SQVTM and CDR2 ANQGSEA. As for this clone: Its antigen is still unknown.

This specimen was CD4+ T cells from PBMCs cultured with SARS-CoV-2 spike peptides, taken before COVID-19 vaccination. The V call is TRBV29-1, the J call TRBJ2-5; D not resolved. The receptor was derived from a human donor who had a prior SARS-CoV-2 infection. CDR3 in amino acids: CSISPYGKETQYF. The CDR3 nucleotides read TGCAGCATATCCCCGTATGGGAAAGAGACCCAGTACTTC.